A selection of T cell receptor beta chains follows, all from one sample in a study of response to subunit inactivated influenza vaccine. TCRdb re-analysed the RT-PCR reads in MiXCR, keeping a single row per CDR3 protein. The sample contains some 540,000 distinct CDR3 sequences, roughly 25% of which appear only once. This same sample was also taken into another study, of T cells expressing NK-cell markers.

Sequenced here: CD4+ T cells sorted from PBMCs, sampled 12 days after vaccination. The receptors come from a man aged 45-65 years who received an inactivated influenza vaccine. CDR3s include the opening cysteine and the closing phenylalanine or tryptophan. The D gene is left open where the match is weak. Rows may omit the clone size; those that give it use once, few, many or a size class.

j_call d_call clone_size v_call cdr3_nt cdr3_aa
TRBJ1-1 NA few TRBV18 TGTGCCAGCTCATCTAACCGGGACGGCTTGAACACTGAAGCTTTCTTT CASSSNRDGLNTEAFF
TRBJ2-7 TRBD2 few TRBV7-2 TGTGCCAGCAGCCCAAGACTAGCGGGGGCGGGAGAGCAGTACTTC CASSPRLAGAGEQYF
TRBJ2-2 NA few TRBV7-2 TGTGCCAGCAGCATTTCCCTCACCACCGGGGAGCTGTTTTTT CASSISLTTGELFF
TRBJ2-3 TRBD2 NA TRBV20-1 TGCAGTGCTAAAGCAGTAGCGGGAGCTGGGGCAGATACGCAGTATTTT CSAKAVAGAGADTQYF
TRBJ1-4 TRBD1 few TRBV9 TGTGCCAGCAGCCCTCGGGACAGACCTAATGAAAAACTGTTTTTT CASSPRDRPNEKLFF
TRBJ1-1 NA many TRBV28 TGTGCCAGCAGTTTAGTGGGGACGGCTGAAGCTTTCTTT CASSLVGTAEAFF
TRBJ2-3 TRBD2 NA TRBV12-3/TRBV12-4 TGTGCCAGCAGTTTCCCACTAGCGGGAGTAACAGATACGCAGTATTTT CASSFPLAGVTDTQYF
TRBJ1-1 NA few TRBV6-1 TGTGCCAGCAGGGAGGTCACTGAAGCTTTCTTT CASREVTEAFF
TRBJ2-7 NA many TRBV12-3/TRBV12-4 TGTGCCAGCAGTTTTCGGGATATGAACTACGAGCAGTACTTC CASSFRDMNYEQYF
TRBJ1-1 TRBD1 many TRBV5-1 TGTGCCAGCAGCCCGGGACAGAGGAACACTGAAGCTTTCTTT CASSPGQRNTEAFF
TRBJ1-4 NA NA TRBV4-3 TGCGCCAGCAGCCAAGATCTCTTAAGGGACAATGAAAAACTGTTTTTT CASSQDLLRDNEKLFF
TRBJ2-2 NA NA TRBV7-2 TGTGCCAGCAGCTTCGCTTCGCCGAACACCGGGGAGCTGTTTTTT CASSFASPNTGELFF
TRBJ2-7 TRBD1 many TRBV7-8 TGTGCCAGCAGCTTAGGATGGGGGGGGACAGGGATCTACGAGCAGTACTTC CASSLGWGGTGIYEQYF
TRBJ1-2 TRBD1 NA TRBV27 TGTGCCAGCAGTCCCCTGGACAGGGGCCCTCTCGGTGGCTACACCTTC CASSPLDRGPLGGYTF
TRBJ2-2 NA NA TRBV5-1 TGCGCCAGCAGCTTGATACTCGGGGAGCTGTTTTTT CASSLILGELFF
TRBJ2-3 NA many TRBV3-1 TGTGCCAGCAGCCAAGGTCAAGTATGGGATACGCAGTATTTT CASSQGQVWDTQYF
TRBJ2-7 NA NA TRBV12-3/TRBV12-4 TGTGCCAGCAATCGAGGGGCAGGGTTATCGGGGGAGCAGTACTTC CASNRGAGLSGEQYF
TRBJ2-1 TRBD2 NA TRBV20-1 TGCAGTGCCCAAAGCGGGAGAGCCTACAATGAGCAGTTCTTC CSAQSGRAYNEQFF
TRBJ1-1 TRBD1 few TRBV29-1 TGCAGCGCCGGTGACAGGGGAGGCACTGAAGCTTTCTTT CSAGDRGGTEAFF
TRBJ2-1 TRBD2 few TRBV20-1 TGCAGTGCTAGAGCGACTAGCGGGGGGTTCAATGAGCAGTTCTTC CSARATSGGFNEQFF
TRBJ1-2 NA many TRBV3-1 TGTGCCAGCAGCCAAGAACCCAGGGCCTTTCCTTTCGGCTACACCTTC CASSQEPRAFPFGYTF
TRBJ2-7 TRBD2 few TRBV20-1 TGCAGTGCTAGAGAAAGCGGGAGACGTTACGAGCAGTACTTC CSARESGRRYEQYF
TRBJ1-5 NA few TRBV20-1 TGCAGTGCACTTCAGGGGCCGGGCAATCAGCCCCAGCATTTT CSALQGPGNQPQHF
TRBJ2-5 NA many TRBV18 TGTGCCAGCTCACCAAGGAGGTTCCAAGAGACCCAGTACTTC CASSPRRFQETQYF
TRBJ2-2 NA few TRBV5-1 TGCGCCAGCAGGGGCAGCGCGAACACCGGGGAGCTGTTTTTT CASRGSANTGELFF
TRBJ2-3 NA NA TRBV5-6 TGTGCCAGCAAGCAGGGGACCACAGATACGCAGTATTTT CASKQGTTDTQYF
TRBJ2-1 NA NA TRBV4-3 TGCGCCAGCAGCCAAGCTCTGGCTACCTACAATGAGCAGTTCTTC CASSQALATYNEQFF
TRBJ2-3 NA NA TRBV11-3 TGTGCCAGCAGCTTAGATCGAGGGGGGGGAGATACGCAGTATTTT CASSLDRGGGDTQYF
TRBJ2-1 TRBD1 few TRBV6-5 TGTGCCAGCAGATTCCATACAGGGGGAGAGTTCTTC CASRFHTGGEFF
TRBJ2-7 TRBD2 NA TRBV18 TGTGCCAGCTCACCACAAAGACTAGCCTTCAACGAGCAGTACTTC CASSPQRLAFNEQYF
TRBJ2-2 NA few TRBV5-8 TGTGCCAGCAGTACCTTCACCGGGGAGCTGTTTTTT CASSTFTGELFF
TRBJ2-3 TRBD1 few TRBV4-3 TGCGCCAGCAGCCAAGATTTGGGACAGGCAGATACGCAGTATTTT CASSQDLGQADTQYF
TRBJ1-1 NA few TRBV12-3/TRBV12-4 TGTGCCAGCAGTTTAGCGACAGGCCTCACTGAAGCTTTCTTT CASSLATGLTEAFF
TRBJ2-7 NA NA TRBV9 TGTGCCAGCAGCGTAGGGGGGGAGCAGGCTTACGAGCAGTACTTC CASSVGGEQAYEQYF
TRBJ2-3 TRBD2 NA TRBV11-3 TGTGCCAGCAGCTTGACTAGCGGGAATTTCGATACGCAGTATTTT CASSLTSGNFDTQYF
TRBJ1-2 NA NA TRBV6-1 TGTGCCAGCAGTGAAGGGTCCGGGACTCCCGGTTGGGACTATGGCTACACCTTC CASSEGSGTPGWDYGYTF
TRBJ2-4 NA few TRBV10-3 TGTGCCATCTCAGGGACGGCAGAAAACATTCAGTACTTC CAISGTAENIQYF
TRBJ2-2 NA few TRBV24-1 TGTGCCCCGTCGTCCTCCGGGGAGCTGTTTTTT CAPSSSGELFF
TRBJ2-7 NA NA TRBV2 TGTGCCAGCACCGGATTTTTTGATGAGCAGTACTTC CASTGFFDEQYF
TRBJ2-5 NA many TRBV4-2 TGTGCCAGCAGCCACCGACTAGGAATTGAGGAGACCCAGTACTTC CASSHRLGIEETQYF
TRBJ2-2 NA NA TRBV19 TGTGCCAGCGAATCCGAGAACACCGGGGAGCTGTTTTTT CASESENTGELFF
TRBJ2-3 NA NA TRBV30 TGTGCCTGGTGGAGCGCTGCAGATACGCAGTATTTT CAWWSAADTQYF
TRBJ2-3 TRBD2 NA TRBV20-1 TGCAGTGCTACAGGGGGGACTAGCGGGGCGGGAGATACGCAGTATTTT CSATGGTSGAGDTQYF
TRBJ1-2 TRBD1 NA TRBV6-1 TGTGCCAGCAGGCCTAGACAGGGGGCTAACTATGGCTACACCTTC CASRPRQGANYGYTF
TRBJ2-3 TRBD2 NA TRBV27 TGTGCCACCGTAACCTATAGCGGGAGCACAGATACGCAGTATTTT CATVTYSGSTDTQYF
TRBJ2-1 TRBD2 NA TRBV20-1 TGCAGTGCTGGGACTAGCGGGAGGTCCTACAATGAGCAGTTCTTC CSAGTSGRSYNEQFF
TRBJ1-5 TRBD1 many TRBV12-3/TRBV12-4 TGTGCCAGCAGTTGGGACAGGACCGATCAGCCCCAGCATTTT CASSWDRTDQPQHF